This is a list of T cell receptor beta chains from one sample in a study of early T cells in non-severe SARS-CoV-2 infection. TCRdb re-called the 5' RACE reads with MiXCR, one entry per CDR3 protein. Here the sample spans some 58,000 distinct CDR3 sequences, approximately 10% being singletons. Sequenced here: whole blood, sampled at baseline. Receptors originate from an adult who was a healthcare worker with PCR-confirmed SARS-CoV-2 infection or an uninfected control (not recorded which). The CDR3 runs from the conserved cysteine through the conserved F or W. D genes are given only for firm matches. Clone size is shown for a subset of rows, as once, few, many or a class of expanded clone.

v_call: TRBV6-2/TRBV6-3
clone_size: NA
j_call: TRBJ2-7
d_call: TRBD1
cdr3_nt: TGTGCCAGCGGGGACAGCAGTAGGGAGCAGTACTTC
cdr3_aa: CASGDSSREQYF

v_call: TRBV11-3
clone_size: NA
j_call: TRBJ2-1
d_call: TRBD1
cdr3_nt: TGTGCCAGCAGCTTACGACAGGGGGGTGAGCAGTTCTTC
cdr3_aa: CASSLRQGGEQFF

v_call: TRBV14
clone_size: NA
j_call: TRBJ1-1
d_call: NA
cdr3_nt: TGTGCCAGCAGCCAAGATTTGGGGTCTCTCATGAACACTGAAGCTTTCTTT
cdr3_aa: CASSQDLGSLMNTEAFF

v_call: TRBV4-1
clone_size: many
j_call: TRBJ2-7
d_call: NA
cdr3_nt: TGCGCCAGCAGCCAAGAAGCCGCCCACGGCTACGAGCAGTACTTC
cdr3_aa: CASSQEAAHGYEQYF

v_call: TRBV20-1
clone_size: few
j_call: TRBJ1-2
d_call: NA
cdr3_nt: TGCAGTGCTAGACCCCCTAGCGGGGGGATCTATGGCTACACCTTC
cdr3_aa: CSARPPSGGIYGYTF

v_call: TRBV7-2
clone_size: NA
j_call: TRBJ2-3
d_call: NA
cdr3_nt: TGTGCCAGCAGCTCCGCCCAAGTTGTCTTTTGGGGCCCAGATACGCAGTATTTT
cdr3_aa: CASSSAQVVFWGPDTQYF

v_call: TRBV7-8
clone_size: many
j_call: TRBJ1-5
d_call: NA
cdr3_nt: TGTGCCAGCAGCTTAAACTCGGGGGTAGCCAAGCCCCAGCATTTT
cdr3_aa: CASSLNSGVAKPQHF

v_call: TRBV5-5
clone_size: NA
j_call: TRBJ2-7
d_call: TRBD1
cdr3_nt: TGTGCCAGCAGCTTCCGGGACAGCTACGAGCAGTACTTC
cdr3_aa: CASSFRDSYEQYF

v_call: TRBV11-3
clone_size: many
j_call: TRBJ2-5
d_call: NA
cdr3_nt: TGTGCCAGCAGCTTACGGCTGGGCGAAGAGACCCAGTACTTC
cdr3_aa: CASSLRLGEETQYF

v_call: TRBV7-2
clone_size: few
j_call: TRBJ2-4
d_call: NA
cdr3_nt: TGTGCCAGCAGCTTAGCTATGGGCGATCTGTACTTC
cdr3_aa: CASSLAMGDLYF

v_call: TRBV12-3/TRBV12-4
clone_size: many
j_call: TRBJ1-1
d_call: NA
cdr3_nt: TGTGCCAGCAGTTTATACGGAATTGAAGCTTTCTTT
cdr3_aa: CASSLYGIEAFF

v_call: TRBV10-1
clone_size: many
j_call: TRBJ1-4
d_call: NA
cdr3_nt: TGCGCCACCAGAAGGTGCGAAGAAAAACTGTTTTTT
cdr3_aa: CATRRCEEKLFF

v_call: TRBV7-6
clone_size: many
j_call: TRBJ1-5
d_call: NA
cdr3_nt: TGTGCCAGCAGCCCGGACCAAAATAGCAATCAGCCCCAGCATTTT
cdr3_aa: CASSPDQNSNQPQHF

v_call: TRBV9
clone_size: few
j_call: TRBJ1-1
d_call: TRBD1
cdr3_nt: TGTGCCAGCAGCCCGCGGACAGGGGGCCTCGGGAACACTGAAGCTTTCTTT
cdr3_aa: CASSPRTGGLGNTEAFF

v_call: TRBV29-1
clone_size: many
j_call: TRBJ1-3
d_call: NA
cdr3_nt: TGCAGCGTTGACCTAGGAAACACCATATATTTT
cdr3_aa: CSVDLGNTIYF

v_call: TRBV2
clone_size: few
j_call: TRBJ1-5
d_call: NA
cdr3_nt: TGTGCCAGCAGGGTATATAGCAATCAGCCCCAGCATTTT
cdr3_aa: CASRVYSNQPQHF

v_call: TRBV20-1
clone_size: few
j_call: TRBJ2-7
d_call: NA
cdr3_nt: TGCAGTGCTAGCGGTCTGGGGGGTCTCGTCTACGAGCAGTACTTC
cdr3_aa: CSASGLGGLVYEQYF

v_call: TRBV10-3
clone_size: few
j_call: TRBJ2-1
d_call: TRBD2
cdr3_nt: TGTGCCATCAGCCGGACTAGCGGGAACAATGAGCAGTTCTTC
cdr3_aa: CAISRTSGNNEQFF

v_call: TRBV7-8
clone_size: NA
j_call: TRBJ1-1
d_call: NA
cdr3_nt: TGTGCCAGCAGCTTAGTGGGGAGGGGAAAGCTGAACACTGAAGCTTTCTTT
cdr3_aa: CASSLVGRGKLNTEAFF

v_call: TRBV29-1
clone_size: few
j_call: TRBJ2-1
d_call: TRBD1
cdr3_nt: TGCAGCGTAAGGACAGGGGACAGTGAGCAGTTCTTC
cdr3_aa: CSVRTGDSEQFF

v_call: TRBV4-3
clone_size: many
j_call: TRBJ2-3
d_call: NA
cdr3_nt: TGCGCCAGCAGCCAAGAACCACCGGACACACATAGGCCATGGCCGCAGTATTTT
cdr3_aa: CASSQEPPDTHRPWPQYF

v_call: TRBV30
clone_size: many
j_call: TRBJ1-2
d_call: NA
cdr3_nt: TGTGCCTGGAGTGTCCACACCGTAGATGGCTACACCTTC
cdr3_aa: CAWSVHTVDGYTF

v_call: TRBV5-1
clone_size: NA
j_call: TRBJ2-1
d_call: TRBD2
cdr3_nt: TGCGCCAGCAGCTTGGCTCCTAGCGGGGGGCACAATGAGCAGTTCTTC
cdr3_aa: CASSLAPSGGHNEQFF

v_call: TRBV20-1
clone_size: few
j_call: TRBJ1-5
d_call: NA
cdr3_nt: TGCAGTGCTAGGGTTCGGGGGTTAAGCAATCAGCCCCAGCATTTT
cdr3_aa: CSARVRGLSNQPQHF

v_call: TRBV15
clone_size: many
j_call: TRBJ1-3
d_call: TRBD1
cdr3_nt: TGTGCCACCAGCAAAGGACAGGGCTCGAGGAGAGACACCATATATTTT
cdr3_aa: CATSKGQGSRRDTIYF

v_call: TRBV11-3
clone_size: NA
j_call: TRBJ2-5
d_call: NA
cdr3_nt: TGTGCCAGCAGCGAGACAGGCCAAGAGACCCAGTACTTC
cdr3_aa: CASSETGQETQYF

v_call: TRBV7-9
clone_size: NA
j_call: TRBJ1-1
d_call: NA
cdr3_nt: TGTGCCAGCAGCTTAGTGTTCCAAAGGTCCACTGAAGCTTTCTTT
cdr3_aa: CASSLVFQRSTEAFF

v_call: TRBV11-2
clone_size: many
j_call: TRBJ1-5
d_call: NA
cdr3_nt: TGTGCCAGCAGCTACACACGGGATCAGCCCCAGCATTTT
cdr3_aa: CASSYTRDQPQHF

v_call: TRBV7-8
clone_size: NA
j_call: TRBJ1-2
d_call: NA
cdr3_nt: TGTGCCAGCAGCTTACTCCAGGGGCCCTATGGCTACACCTTC
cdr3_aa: CASSLLQGPYGYTF

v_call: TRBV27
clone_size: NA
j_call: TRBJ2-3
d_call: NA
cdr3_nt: TGTGCCAGCAGGGGGGTTCATGTTTTTGATACGCAGTATTTT
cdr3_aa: CASRGVHVFDTQYF

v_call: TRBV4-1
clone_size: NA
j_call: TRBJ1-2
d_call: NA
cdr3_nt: TGCGCCAGCAGCCACCTCACTTCGGGCACGCGGGGCTACACCTTC
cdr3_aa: CASSHLTSGTRGYTF

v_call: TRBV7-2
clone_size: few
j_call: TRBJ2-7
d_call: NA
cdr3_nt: TGTGCCAGCAGCTCCCAGGGCGCGGTGGAGCAGTACTTC
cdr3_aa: CASSSQGAVEQYF

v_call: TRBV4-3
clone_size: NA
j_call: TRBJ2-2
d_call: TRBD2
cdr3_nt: TGCGCCAGCTCTAGCGGGGGCGTAATCACCGGGGAGCTGTTTTTT
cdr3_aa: CASSSGGVITGELFF

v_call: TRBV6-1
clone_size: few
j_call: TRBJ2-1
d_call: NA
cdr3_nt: TGTGCCAGCAGTGAAACCTCCCTCCCACGTTACAATGAGCAGTTCTTC
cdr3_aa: CASSETSLPRYNEQFF

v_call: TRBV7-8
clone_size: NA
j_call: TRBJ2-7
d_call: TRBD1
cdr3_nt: TGTGCCAGCAGCTCCCGGGGGACAGGGGAAACTTCGCACTTC
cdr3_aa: CASSSRGTGETSHF

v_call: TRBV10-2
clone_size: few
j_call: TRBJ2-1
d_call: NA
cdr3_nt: TGCGCCAGCAGAGAGATGGGTTCCTACAATGAGCAGTTCTTC
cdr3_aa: CASREMGSYNEQFF

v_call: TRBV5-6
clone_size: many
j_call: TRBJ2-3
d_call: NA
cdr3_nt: TGTGCCAGCAGCCCGGGGGACACGACAACCGATACGCAGTATTTT
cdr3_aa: CASSPGDTTTDTQYF